Sequencing of this TCR beta chain was carried out in a study of T cell repertoires in cytomegalovirus infection. Study background: In the study, CMV epitopes included recently identified HLA-C-restricted and well-studied HLA-B-restricted ones.

MiXCR, applied by TCRdb to the reads, yields one record per CDR3 protein. This table has hundreds of thousands of distinct CDR3 sequences, about 31% appearing once. V was pared by 1 base and J by 3 bases, with 10 bases between. The CDR3 has 14 amino acids. Germline values: CDR1 LNHDA, CDR2 SQIVND (reference sequence). This clonotype has a handful of counts. Its target is unknown. Whole-study results and caveats: Public TCR beta family frequency separated CMV-and-HLA carriers, including in an independent cohort. There were HLA-C-restricted CMV-specific TCR beta clonotypes dominating the ex vivo response.

This clonotype was sampled from a human donor in good health (CMV status not recorded). Some clones in this sample may be carry-over from other donors' samples. Sequenced material: cultured CD8+ T cells from PBMCs, taken from culture after CMV antigen stimulation. The chain combines TRBV19 with TRBJ2-7, with D uncertain. The CDR3 DNA sequence: TGTGCCAGTAGTATAGGGGAAGGATTCTACGAGCAGTACTTC. It translates to CASSIGEGFYEQYF.